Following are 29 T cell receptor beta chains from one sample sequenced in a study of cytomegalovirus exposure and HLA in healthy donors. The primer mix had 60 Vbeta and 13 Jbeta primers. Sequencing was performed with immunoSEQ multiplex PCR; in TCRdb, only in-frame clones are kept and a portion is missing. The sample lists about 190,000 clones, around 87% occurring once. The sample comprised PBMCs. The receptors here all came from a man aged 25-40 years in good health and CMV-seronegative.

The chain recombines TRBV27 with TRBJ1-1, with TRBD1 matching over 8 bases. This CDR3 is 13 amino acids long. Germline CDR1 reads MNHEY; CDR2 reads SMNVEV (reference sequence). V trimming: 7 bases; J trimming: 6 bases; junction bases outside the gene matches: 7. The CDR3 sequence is CASTQQGQAEAFF. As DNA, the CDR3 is TGTGCCAGCACCCAACAGGGACAGGCTGAAGCTTTCTTT.

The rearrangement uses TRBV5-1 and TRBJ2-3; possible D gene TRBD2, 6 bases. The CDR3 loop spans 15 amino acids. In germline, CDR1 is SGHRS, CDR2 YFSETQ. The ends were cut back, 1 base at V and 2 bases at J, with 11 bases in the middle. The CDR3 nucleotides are TGCGCCAGCAGCTTGCAGGCGGGGCTCACAGATACGCAGTATTTT. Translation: CASSLQAGLTDTQYF.

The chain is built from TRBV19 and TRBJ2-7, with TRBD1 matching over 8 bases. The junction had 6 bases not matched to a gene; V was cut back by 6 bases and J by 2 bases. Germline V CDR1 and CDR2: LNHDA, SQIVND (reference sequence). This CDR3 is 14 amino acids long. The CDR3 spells CASSPGTGTYEQYF. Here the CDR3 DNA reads TGTGCCAGTAGCCCCGGGACAGGCACCTACGAGCAGTACTTC.

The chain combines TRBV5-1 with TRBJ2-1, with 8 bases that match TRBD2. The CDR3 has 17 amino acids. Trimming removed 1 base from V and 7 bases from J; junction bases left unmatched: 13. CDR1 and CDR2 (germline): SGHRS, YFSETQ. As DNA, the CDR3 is TGCGCCAGCAGCTTGCGAAGCGGGAGTGGTAGTTTGAATGAGCAGTTCTTC. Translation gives CASSLRSGSGSLNEQFF. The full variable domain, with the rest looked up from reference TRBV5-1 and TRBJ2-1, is KAGVTQTPRYLIKTRGQQVTLSCSPISGHRSVSWYQQTPGQGLQFLFEYFSETQRNKGNFPGRFSGRQFSNSRSEMNVSTLELGDSALYLCASSLRSGSGSLNEQFFGPGTRLTVL.

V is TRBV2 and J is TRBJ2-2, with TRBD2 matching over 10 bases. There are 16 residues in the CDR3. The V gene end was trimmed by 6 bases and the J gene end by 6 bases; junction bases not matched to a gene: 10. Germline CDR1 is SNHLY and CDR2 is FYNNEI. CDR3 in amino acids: CASRVSGGTSPGELFF. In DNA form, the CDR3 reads TGTGCCAGCAGGGTTAGCGGGGGGACCTCCCCCGGGGAGCTGTTTTTT.

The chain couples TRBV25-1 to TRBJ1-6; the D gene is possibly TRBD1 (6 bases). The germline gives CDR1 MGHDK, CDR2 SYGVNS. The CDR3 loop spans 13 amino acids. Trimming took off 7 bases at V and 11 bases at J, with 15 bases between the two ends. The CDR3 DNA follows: TGTGCCAGCAAGGGGGGGCCGGGAGCACCCCTCCACTTT. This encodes CASKGGPGAPLHF.

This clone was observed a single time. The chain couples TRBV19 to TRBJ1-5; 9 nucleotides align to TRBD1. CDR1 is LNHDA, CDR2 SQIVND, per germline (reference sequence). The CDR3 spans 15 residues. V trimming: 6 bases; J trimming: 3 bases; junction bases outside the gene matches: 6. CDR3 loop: CASRPTGGSNQPQHF. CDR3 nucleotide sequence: TGTGCCAGTAGGCCTACAGGGGGCTCCAATCAGCCCCAGCATTTT.

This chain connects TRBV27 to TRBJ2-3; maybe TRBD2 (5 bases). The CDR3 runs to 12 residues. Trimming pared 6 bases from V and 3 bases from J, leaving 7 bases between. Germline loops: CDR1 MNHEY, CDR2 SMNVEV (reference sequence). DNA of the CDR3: TGTGCCAGCAGGCGGGTTACAGATACGCAGTATTTT. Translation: CASRRVTDTQYF.

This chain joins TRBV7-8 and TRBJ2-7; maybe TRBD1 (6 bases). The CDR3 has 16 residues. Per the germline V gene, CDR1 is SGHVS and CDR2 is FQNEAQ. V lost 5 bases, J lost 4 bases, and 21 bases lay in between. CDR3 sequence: CASSPHLWDNQYEQYF. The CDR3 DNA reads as TGTGCCAGCAGCCCCCACCTTTGGGACAACCAATACGAGCAGTACTTC.

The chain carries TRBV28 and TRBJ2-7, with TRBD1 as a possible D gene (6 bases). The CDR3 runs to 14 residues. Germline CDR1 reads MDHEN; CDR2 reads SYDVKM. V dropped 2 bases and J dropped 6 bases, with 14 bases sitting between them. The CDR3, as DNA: TGTGCCAGCAGTTTACCAAGGACAGTTTCCGAGCAGTACTTC. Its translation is CASSLPRTVSEQYF.

CDR3 residues: CASSLGARGSYEQYF. In DNA, the CDR3 is TGTGCCAGCAGCTTAGGGGCGCGGGGCTCCTACGAGCAGTACTTC. This rearrangement joins TRBV7-8 to TRBJ2-7; D is perhaps TRBD2 (6 bases). CDR3 length: 15 residues. The V end lost 1 base, the J end lost 0 bases, and 10 bases lay between the germline ends. Germline V gene data show CDR1 as SGHVS and CDR2 as FQNEAQ.

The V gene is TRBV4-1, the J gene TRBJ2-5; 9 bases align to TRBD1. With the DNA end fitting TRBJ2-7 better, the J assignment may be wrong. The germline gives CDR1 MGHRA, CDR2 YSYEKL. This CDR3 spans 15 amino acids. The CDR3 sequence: CASGRGTGTGYEQYF. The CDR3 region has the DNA TGCGCCAGCGGCCGCGGGACAGGGACGGGTTACGAGCAGTACTTC.

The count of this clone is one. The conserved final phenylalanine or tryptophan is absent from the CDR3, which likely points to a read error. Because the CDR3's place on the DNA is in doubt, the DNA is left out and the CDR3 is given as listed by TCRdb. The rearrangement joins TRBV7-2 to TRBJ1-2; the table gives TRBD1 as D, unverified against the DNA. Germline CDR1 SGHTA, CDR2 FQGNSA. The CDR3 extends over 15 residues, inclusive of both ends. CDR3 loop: CASSMNSDRGEPLGI.

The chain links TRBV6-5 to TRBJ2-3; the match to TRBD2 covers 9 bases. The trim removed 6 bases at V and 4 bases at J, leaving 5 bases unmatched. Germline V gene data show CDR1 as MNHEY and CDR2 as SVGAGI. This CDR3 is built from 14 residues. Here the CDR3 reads CASRVAGVADTQYF. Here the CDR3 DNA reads TGTGCCAGCAGGGTAGCGGGAGTCGCAGATACGCAGTATTTT.

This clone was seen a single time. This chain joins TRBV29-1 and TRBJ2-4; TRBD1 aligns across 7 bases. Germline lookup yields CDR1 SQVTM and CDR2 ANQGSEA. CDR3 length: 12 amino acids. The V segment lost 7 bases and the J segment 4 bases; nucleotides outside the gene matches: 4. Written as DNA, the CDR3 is TGCAGCGCTTGGGACAGAAAAAACATTCAGTACTTC. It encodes CSAWDRKNIQYF.

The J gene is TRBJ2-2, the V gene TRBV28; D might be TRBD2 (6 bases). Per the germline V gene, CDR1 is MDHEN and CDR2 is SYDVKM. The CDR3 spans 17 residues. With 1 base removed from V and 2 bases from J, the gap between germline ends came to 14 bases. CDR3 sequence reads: CASSLLGASDNTGELFF. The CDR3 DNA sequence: TGTGCCAGCAGTTTATTGGGAGCTAGCGATAACACCGGGGAGCTGTTTTTT. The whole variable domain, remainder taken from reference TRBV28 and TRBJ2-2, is DVKVTQSSRYLVKRTGEKVFLECVQDMDHENMFWYRQDPGLGLRLIYFSYDVKMKEKGDIPEGYSVSREKKERFSLILESASTNQTSMYLCASSLLGASDNTGELFFGEGSRLTVL.

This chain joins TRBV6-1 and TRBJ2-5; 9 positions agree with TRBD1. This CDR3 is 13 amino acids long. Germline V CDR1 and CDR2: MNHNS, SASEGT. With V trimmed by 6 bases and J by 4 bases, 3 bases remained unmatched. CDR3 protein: CASSRDRVETQYF. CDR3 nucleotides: TGTGCCAGCAGCCGGGACAGGGTAGAGACCCAGTACTTC.

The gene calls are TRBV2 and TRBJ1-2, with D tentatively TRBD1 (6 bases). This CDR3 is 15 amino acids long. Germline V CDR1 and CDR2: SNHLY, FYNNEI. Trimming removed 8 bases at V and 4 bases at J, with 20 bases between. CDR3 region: CASVARTDMPYGYTF. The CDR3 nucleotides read TGTGCCAGCGTGGCACGGACAGACATGCCCTATGGCTACACCTTC.

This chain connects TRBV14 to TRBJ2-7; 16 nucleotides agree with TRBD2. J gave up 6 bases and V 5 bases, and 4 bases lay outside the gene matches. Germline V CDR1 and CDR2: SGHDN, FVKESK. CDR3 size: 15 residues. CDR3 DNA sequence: TGTGCCAGCAGCGGCGGGACTAGCGGGAGGGGCGAGCAGTACTTC. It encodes CASSGGTSGRGEQYF. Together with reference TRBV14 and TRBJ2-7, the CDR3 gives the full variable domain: EAGVTQFPSHSVIEKGQTVTLRCDPISGHDNLYWYRRVMGKEIKFLLHFVKESKQDESGMPNNRFLAERTGGTYSTLKVQPAELEDSGVYFCASSGGTSGRGEQYFGPGTRLTVT.

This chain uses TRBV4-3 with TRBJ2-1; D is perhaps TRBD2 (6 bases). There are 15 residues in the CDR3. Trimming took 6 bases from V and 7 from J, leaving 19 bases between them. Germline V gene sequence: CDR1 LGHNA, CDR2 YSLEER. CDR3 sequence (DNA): TGCGCCAGCAGTGCGACTTGGGACTCTTGGAATGAGCAGTTCTTC. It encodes CASSATWDSWNEQFF.

CDR3 residues: CASSAGGTVGGYTF. The DNA of the CDR3 is TGTGCCAGCAGTGCAGGGGGAACTGTTGGTGGCTACACCTTC. The gene calls are TRBV2 and TRBJ1-2; 7 nucleotides line up with TRBD1. Per germline, CDR1 SNHLY and CDR2 FYNNEI. This CDR3 contains 14 residues. V shed 4 bases and J 7 bases; nucleotides not matched to a gene: 9.

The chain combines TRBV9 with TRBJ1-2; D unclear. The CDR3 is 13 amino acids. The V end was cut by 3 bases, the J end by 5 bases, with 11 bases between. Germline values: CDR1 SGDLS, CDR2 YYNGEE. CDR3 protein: CASSALRSYGYTF. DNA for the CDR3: TGTGCCAGCAGCGCTTTGAGATCTTATGGCTACACCTTC.

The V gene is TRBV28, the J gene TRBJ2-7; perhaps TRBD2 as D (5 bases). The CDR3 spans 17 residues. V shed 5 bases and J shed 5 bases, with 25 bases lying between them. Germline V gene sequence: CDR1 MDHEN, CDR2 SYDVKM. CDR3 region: CASSRPRRTLRRDEQYF. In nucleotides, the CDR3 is TGTGCCAGCAGTCGCCCCCGACGAACCCTGAGGCGGGACGAGCAGTACTTC.

The CDR3 sequence: CASRPQGSSYEQYF. The CDR3 nucleotides are TGTGCCAGCAGGCCACAGGGTTCCTCCTACGAGCAGTACTTC. The gene calls are TRBV28 and TRBJ2-7; TRBD1 might be the D (6 bases). Germline CDR1 is MDHEN and CDR2 is SYDVKM. The CDR3 is 14 amino acids. V lost 6 bases to trimming and J lost 0 bases, with 12 bases between them.

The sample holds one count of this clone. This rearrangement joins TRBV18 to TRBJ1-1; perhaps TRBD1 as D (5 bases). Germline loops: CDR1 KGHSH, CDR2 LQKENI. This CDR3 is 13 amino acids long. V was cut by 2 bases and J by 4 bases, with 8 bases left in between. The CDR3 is CASSPGARTEAFF. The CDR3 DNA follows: TGTGCCAGCTCACCAGGGGCCCGCACTGAAGCTTTCTTT.

Written as DNA, the CDR3 is TGTGCCAGCAGTCCGGGGACAGGGGATTGGCTTGGCAATCAGCCCCAGCATTTT. It codes for CASSPGTGDWLGNQPQHF. V usage is TRBV27 and J usage is TRBJ1-5; 10 nucleotides agree with TRBD1. V was pared by 5 bases and J by 2 bases, with 12 bases of the junction left unmatched. Germline lookup yields CDR1 MNHEY and CDR2 SMNVEV (reference sequence). CDR3 size: 18 residues.

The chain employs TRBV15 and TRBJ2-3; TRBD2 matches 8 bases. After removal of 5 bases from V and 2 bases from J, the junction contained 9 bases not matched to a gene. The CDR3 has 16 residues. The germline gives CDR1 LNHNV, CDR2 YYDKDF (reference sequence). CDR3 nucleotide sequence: TGTGCCACCAGCCCCCTCGGGAGGGGCATCACAGATACGCAGTATTTT. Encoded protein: CATSPLGRGITDTQYF. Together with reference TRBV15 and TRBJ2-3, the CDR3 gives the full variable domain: DAMVIQNPRYQVTQFGKPVTLSCSQTLNHNVMYWYQQKSSQAPKLLFHYYDKDFNNEADTPDNFQSRRPNTSFCFLDIRSPGLGDTAMYLCATSPLGRGITDTQYFGPGTRLTVL.

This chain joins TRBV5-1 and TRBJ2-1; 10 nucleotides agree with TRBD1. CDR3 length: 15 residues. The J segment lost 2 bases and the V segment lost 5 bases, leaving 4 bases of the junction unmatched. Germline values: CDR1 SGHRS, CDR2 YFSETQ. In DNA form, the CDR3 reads TGCGCCAGCAGTTCGGGACAGGGGCCCTACAATGAGCAGTTCTTC. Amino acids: CASSSGQGPYNEQFF.

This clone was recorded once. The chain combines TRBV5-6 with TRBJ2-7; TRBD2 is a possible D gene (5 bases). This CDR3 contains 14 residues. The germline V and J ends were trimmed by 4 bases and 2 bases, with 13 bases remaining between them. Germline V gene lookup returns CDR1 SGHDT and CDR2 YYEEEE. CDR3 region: CASSAGLSPYEQYF. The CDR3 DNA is TGTGCCAGCAGCGCTGGACTCTCTCCCTACGAGCAGTACTTC.